Following are 8 T cell receptor beta chains from one sample sequenced in a study of T cells in women clearing cervical HPV infection. Sequenced by immunoSEQ multiplex PCR; TCRdb stores in-frame clones only, minus some. This table holds around 35,000 clones. The sequenced sample consisted of blood buffy coat. The source of these receptors is a woman between 18 and 75 years old with a cervical HPV16 infection that either progressed to CIN3+ or cleared (not recorded which).

This clone registers medium-sized by frequency. The CDR3 end falls 3 residues outside the read, so it is completed with the germline J gene. The chain has TRBV29-1 and TRBJ2-3; 7 bases are a match to TRBD2. With 4 bases clipped from V and 2 bases from J, the junction kept 9 bases outside the gene matches. The CDR3 is 15 residues long. The germline CDR1 and CDR2 sequences are SQVTM and ANQGSEA. The CDR3 loop is CSVALASGPTDTQYF. CDR3 DNA (partial): TGCAGCGTTGCTTTGGCTAGCGGACCCACAGATACG.

In regard to this clone: Sequence at one end of the junction differs from germline and may be a read error. Read coverage stops 3 residues before the CDR3 terminus; the germline J gene supplies the remainder. Distinct nucleotide sequences in the sample also encode this CDR3. V and J are TRBV5-5 and TRBJ1-2; 7 nucleotides match TRBD1. The germline V gene has CDR1 SGHKS and CDR2 YYEKEE (reference sequence). This CDR3 region has 15 residues. CDR3: CASSFLDRAGYGYTF. CDR3 DNA, as far as it was read: TGTGCCAGCAGCTTCCTCGACAGGGCGGGTTATGGT.

Details on this clone: The CDR3 is cut off 3 residues early in the read; its end comes from the germline J gene. Other nucleotide sequences from this sample produce the same CDR3. This chain uses TRBV5-1 with TRBJ1-3; D is uncertain. Germline V gene lookup returns CDR1 SGHRS and CDR2 YFSETQ. The ends were cut back, 0 bases at V and 4 bases at J, with 14 bases in the middle. There are 16 residues in the CDR3. The sequenced part of the CDR3 DNA is TGCGCCAGCAGCTTGGCTGGCGGGAGGTTGGGAAACACC. The encoded protein is CASSLAGGRLGNT. The whole CDR3 is CASSLAGGRLGNTIYF.

Regarding this clone: Coverage ceases 3 residues before the CDR3 finishes, and the germline J gene fills in the end. The chain employs TRBV6-4 and TRBJ2-1, with 7 bases aligning to TRBD1. This CDR3 comprises 13 residues. Trimming at V came to 5 bases and at J to 7 bases, leaving 5 bases not matched to a gene. The germline CDR1 and CDR2 sequences are MRHNA and SNTAGT. CDR3 sequence: CASSRTGANEQFF. The DNA read from the CDR3 is TGTGCCAGCAGTAGGACAGGAGCGAATGAG.

As concerns this clone: The read gets to within 3 residues of the CDR3 end, and the germline J gene fills in the rest. The V gene is TRBV2, the J gene TRBJ1-5, with a weak D call TRBD1 (5 bases). V lost 6 bases to trimming and J lost 2 bases, with 14 bases between them. The germline V gene encodes CDR1 SNHLY and CDR2 FYNNEI. This CDR3 is 15 amino acids long. The part of the CDR3 DNA that was read is TGTGCCAGCAGATATGCAGGGCTCGGCAATCAGCCC. It encodes CASRYAGLGNQP. The complete CDR3 sequence is CASRYAGLGNQPQHF.

On this clone itself: The CDR3 is cut off 3 residues early in the read; its end comes from the germline J gene. The chain combines TRBV4-2 with TRBJ1-2; TRBD1 matches 7 bases. The germline V gene has CDR1 LGHNA and CDR2 YNFKEQ. The V segment lost 1 base and the J segment 5 bases; nucleotides outside the gene matches: 10. The CDR3 covers 16 residues. CDR3 bases read: TGTGCCAGCAGCCAAGCCGAACGGACAGGCCCTTATGGC. This translates into CASSQAERTGPYG. The whole CDR3 sequence is CASSQAERTGPYGYTF.

About this clone: The sequence runs out 3 residues before the end of the CDR3; the remainder is reconstructed from the germline J gene. J is TRBJ2-7 and V is TRBV6-2 or TRBV6-3; tentative D call: TRBD1 (6 bases). Germline lookup yields CDR1 MNHEY and CDR2 SVGEGT. The CDR3 is made up of 16 amino acids. The V end was cut by 6 bases, the J end by 1 base, with 19 bases between. CDR3 protein: CASRPPGTPISYEQYF. The covered CDR3 bases are TGTGCCAGCAGGCCCCCAGGGACACCGATATCCTACGAG.

The CDR3 DNA, read in part, is TGCAGCGGGCGGGACAATTCCTACGAG. It specifies CSGRDNSYE. The complete CDR3 reads CSGRDNSYEQYF. The rearrangement links TRBV29-1 to TRBJ2-7; D possibly matches TRBD1 or TRBD2 (6 bases each). The CDR3 end lies 3 residues beyond the end of the read and is filled in from the germline J gene. The V end lost 7 bases, the J end lost 1 base, and 11 bases lay between the germline ends. The germline V gene encodes CDR1 SQVTM and CDR2 ANQGSEA. The CDR3 length is 12 residues.